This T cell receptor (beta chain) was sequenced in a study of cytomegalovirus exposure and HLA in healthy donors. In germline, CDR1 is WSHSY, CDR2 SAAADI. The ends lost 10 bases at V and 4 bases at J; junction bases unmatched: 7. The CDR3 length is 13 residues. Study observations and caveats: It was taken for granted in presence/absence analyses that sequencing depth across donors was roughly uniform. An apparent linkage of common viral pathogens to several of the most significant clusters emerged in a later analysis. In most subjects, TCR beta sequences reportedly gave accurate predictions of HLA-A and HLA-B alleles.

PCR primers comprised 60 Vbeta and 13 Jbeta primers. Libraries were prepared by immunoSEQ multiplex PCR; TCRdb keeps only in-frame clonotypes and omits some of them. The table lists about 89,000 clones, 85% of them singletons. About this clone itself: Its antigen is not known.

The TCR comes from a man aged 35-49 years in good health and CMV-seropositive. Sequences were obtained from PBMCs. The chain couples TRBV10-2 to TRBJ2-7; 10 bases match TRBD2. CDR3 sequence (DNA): TGCGCCACCAGGACTAGCGGATCGTACGAGCAGTACTTC. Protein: CATRTSGSYEQYF.